These 25 T cell receptor beta chains were sequenced from one sample in a study of cytomegalovirus exposure and HLA in healthy donors. Measured with immunoSEQ multiplex PCR; TCRdb has only the in-frame clones, and not every one. In the table there are more than 150,000 clones, roughly 84% of which are singletons. Sample: PBMCs. All receptors derive from a woman aged 18-29 years in good health and CMV-seropositive.

The chain couples TRBV25-1 to TRBJ2-3, with a tentative D call TRBD2 (5 bases). Trimming took 7 bases from V and 2 from J, leaving 7 bases between them. The length of the CDR3 is 12 residues. Germline assignment: CDR1 MGHDK and CDR2 SYGVNS. The CDR3 bases are TGTGCCAGCACCGGGGACACAGATACGCAGTATTTT. Translation: CASTGDTDTQYF.

The chain employs TRBV21-1 and TRBJ1-5. TRBV21-1 is given as a pseudogene. This CDR3 is built from 16 residues. This CDR3 is CASSKGRSPGNQPQHF. As DNA, the CDR3 is TGTGCCAGCAGCAAAGGTAGGAGCCCGGGAAATCAGCCCCAGCATTTT.

Concerning this clone itself: The sample carries other DNA sequences with the same CDR3. CDR3 nucleotide sequence: TGTGCCAGCAGTGAAACAGGGGGCAGTAATCAGCCCCAGCATTTT. Translation gives CASSETGGSNQPQHF. The chain uses TRBV2 and TRBJ1-5; 9 bases match TRBD1. V lost 2 bases to trimming and J lost 4 bases; unmatched junction nucleotides: 3. The CDR3 length is 15 residues. In germline, CDR1 is SNHLY, CDR2 FYNNEI.

This clone was picked up one time. The gene calls are TRBV11-3 and TRBJ2-1; 7 bases match TRBD2. Germline V gene sequence: CDR1 SGHNT, CDR2 YENEEA. Unmatched junction bases numbered 15, after V lost 5 bases and J lost 14 bases. The CDR3 is 14 residues long. The CDR3 nucleotides read TGTGCCAGCAGCCCCCGGACGGGGGAGGGCAAGAAGTTCTTC. It codes for CASSPRTGEGKKFF.

This clone was counted once. This sequence joins TRBV11-2 and TRBJ2-3; possibly TRBD2 for D (5 bases). In germline, CDR1 is SGHAT, CDR2 FQNNGV. CDR3 length equals 16 residues. The ends were cut back, 5 bases at V and 6 bases at J, with 21 bases in the middle. CDR3 amino acids: CASSPIRGREVDTQYF. The CDR3 nucleotides read TGTGCCAGCAGCCCGATCCGGGGTCGCGAAGTGGATACGCAGTATTTT.

This chain joins TRBV10-1 and TRBJ1-5; D gene ambiguous. Per the germline V gene, CDR1 is WNHNN and CDR2 is SYGVQD (reference sequence). The CDR3 spans 15 residues. Trimming took 7 bases from V and 2 from J, leaving 15 bases between them. CDR3: CASTGFHVGNQPQHF. As DNA, the CDR3 is TGCGCCAGCACAGGCTTTCATGTGGGCAATCAGCCCCAGCATTTT.

In this sample, this clone turned up once. Other DNA sequences from this sample encode an identical CDR3 as well. This chain uses TRBV5-1 with TRBJ1-3; D gene unclear. The CDR3 has 13 amino acids. CDR1 is SGHRS and CDR2 is YFSETQ in the germline V gene. Trimming stripped 2 bases from V and 0 bases from J, with 3 bases between. The CDR3: CASSLYSGNTIYF. The CDR3 coding sequence is TGCGCCAGCAGCTTATACTCTGGAAACACCATATATTTT. The full variable domain, its missing parts supplied by reference TRBV5-1 and TRBJ1-3, is KAGVTQTPRYLIKTRGQQVTLSCSPISGHRSVSWYQQTPGQGLQFLFEYFSETQRNKGNFPGRFSGRQFSNSRSEMNVSTLELGDSALYLCASSLYSGNTIYFGEGSWLTVV.

The sample holds a few counts of this clone. This chain joins TRBV13 and TRBJ1-1; maybe TRBD1 (5 bases). Trimming left V 3 bases short and J 7 bases short, with 12 bases between. The CDR3 loop spans 13 amino acids. Germline lookup yields CDR1 PRHDT and CDR2 FYEKMQ (reference sequence). The CDR3 region has the DNA TGTGCCAGCAGCTTCGACAGAAAAATTGAAGCTTTCTTT. This gives the protein CASSFDRKIEAFF.

The V gene is TRBV4-3, the J gene TRBJ2-7, with 9 positions matching TRBD1. Unmatched junction bases numbered 3, after V lost 1 base and J lost 2 bases. This CDR3 has 15 amino acids. Germline CDR1 is LGHNA and CDR2 is YSLEER. The CDR3 protein is CASSQVGTGTYEQYF. Here the CDR3 DNA reads TGCGCCAGCAGCCAAGTGGGGACAGGGACCTACGAGCAGTACTTC.

The gene calls are TRBV19 and TRBJ1-5; maybe TRBD1 (5 bases). This CDR3 spans 14 amino acids. Looked up from germline, CDR1 is LNHDA and CDR2 is SQIVND (reference sequence). The germline V and J ends were trimmed by 5 bases and 3 bases, with 11 bases remaining between them. The CDR3 is CASSPPGLNQPQHF. The DNA for the CDR3 is TGTGCCAGTAGTCCTCCGGGACTCAATCAGCCCCAGCATTTT.

The chain employs TRBV7-9 and TRBJ2-7; perhaps TRBD2 as D (6 bases). V shed 7 bases and J shed 6 bases, with 16 bases lying between them. The CDR3 consists of 13 residues. CDR1 SEHNR and CDR2 FQNEAQ come from the germline V gene (reference sequence). DNA of the CDR3: TGTGCCAGCATCATCCCTGGGGGACTCGAGCAGTACTTC. Encoded protein: CASIIPGGLEQYF.

This chain uses TRBV19 with TRBJ2-7, with 8 positions matching TRBD1. The germline CDR1 and CDR2 sequences are LNHDA and SQIVND (reference sequence). V shed 4 bases, J shed 5 bases, and the junction held 10 bases outside the gene matches. The CDR3 length is 15 residues. The CDR3 loop is CASSKHDRGANEQYF. The CDR3 DNA sequence: TGTGCCAGTAGTAAGCATGACAGGGGTGCCAACGAGCAGTACTTC.

The CDR3 is CASSINRGNYGYTF. The CDR3 bases are TGTGCCAGTAGTATCAACAGGGGGAACTATGGCTACACCTTC. J is TRBJ1-2 and V is TRBV19; 8 bases map to TRBD1. Germline V gene lookup returns CDR1 LNHDA and CDR2 SQIVND (reference sequence). This CDR3 spans 14 amino acids. Germline trimming cut 3 bases from V and 2 bases from J; bases unmatched to any gene: 2.

The chain recombines TRBV5-1 with TRBJ2-1; TRBD1 might be the D (6 bases). Germline-derived CDR1 and CDR2 are SGHRS and YFSETQ. The CDR3 is 16 residues long. V lost 5 bases and J 0 bases, leaving 15 bases between the germline ends. The CDR3 loop reads CASSRVGGSSYNEQFF. The DNA of the CDR3 is TGCGCCAGCAGTCGGGTAGGGGGTAGCTCCTACAATGAGCAGTTCTTC.

The rearrangement links TRBV6-6 to TRBJ2-2; D possibly corresponds to TRBD2 (5 bases). This CDR3 has 15 residues. The V gene's germline CDR1 is MNHNY and CDR2 SVGAGI (reference sequence). Trimming left V 2 bases short and J 7 bases short, with 14 bases between. For the CDR3, the DNA is TGTGCCAGCAGTTACAGGGAGCCTGGCAGCGGGGAGCTGTTTTTT. Protein: CASSYREPGSGELFF.

This chain links TRBV7-2 with TRBJ1-2; 7 positions match TRBD1. J lost 3 bases, V lost 5 bases, and 6 bases had no gene match. Germline lookup yields CDR1 SGHTA and CDR2 FQGNSA. There are 14 residues in the CDR3. CDR3 in amino acids: CASSPGGQHYGYTF. The CDR3 nucleotides are TGTGCCAGCAGCCCAGGGGGTCAGCACTATGGCTACACCTTC.

In DNA, the CDR3 is TGTGCCAGCAGCTTAACGGTGGCCAAAAACATTCAGTACTTC. The encoded protein is CASSLTVAKNIQYF. The chain combines TRBV11-1 with TRBJ2-4; D call uncertain. V lost 2 bases to trimming and J lost 1 base, with 6 bases between them. Germline CDR1 and CDR2: SGHAT and FQDESV (reference sequence). The CDR3 runs 14 residues.

The rearrangement links TRBV25-1 to TRBJ1-3, with D hard to call. The germline CDR1 and CDR2 sequences are MGHDK and SYGVNS. V lost 3 bases, J lost 2 bases, and 5 bases lay in between. The CDR3 is 13 residues long. CDR3 amino acids: CASSDPAGNTIYF. CDR3 bases: TGTGCCAGCAGTGACCCCGCTGGAAACACCATATATTTT.

The CDR3 bases are TGTGCCAGCAGCTTGGCAGGCCCCATGATCCGCTCTGGGGCCAACGTCCTGACTTTC. Its translation: CASSLAGPMIRSGANVLTF. This chain links TRBV5-5 with TRBJ2-6; D ambiguous. This CDR3 spans 19 amino acids. Germline CDR1 is SGHKS and CDR2 is YYEKEE (reference sequence). The ends were cut back, 0 bases at V and 0 bases at J, with 16 bases in the middle.

This rearrangement joins TRBV5-1 to TRBJ2-3; 9 bases map to TRBD2. From germline, CDR1 is SGHRS and CDR2 YFSETQ. The V and J ends lost 3 bases and 0 bases, in that order; junction bases with no gene match: 2. The CDR3 is 15 amino acids. Here the CDR3 reads CASSSSGASTDTQYF. CDR3 sequence (DNA): TGCGCCAGCAGCTCTAGCGGGGCCAGCACAGATACGCAGTATTTT.

This clone was detected once. This chain connects TRBV7-9 to TRBJ2-1; 9 bases fit TRBD2. Trimming removed 1 base from V and 6 bases from J; junction bases left unmatched: 7. This CDR3 comprises 16 residues. The germline gives CDR1 SEHNR, CDR2 FQNEAQ (reference sequence). The CDR3 DNA sequence: TGTGCCAGCAGCTTAGAAGTGGGTAGCGGGGGCAATGAGCAGTTCTTC. Translating it yields CASSLEVGSGGNEQFF.

The chain joins TRBV13 to TRBJ2-3, with a tentative D call TRBD2 (6 bases). Germline V gives CDR1 PRHDT, CDR2 FYEKMQ (reference sequence). CDR3 size: 16 residues. Trimming shortened V by 2 bases and J by 8 bases, and 20 bases separated the two germline ends. CDR3 loop: CASSLIGSDLGGTQYF. CDR3 DNA sequence: TGTGCCAGCAGCTTAATCGGTAGCGACCTCGGGGGTACGCAGTATTTT. Filled out from reference TRBV13 and TRBJ2-3, the complete variable domain reads AAGVIQSPRHLIKEKRETATLKCYPIPRHDTVYWYQQGPGQDPQFLISFYEKMQSDKGSIPDRFSAQQFSDYHSELNMSSLELGDSALYFCASSLIGSDLGGTQYFGPGTRLTVL.

The chain uses TRBV6-5 and TRBJ1-2; D ambiguous. Trimming stripped 2 bases from V and 8 bases from J, with 12 bases between. There are 13 residues in the CDR3. Germline loops: CDR1 MNHEY, CDR2 SVGAGI. The CDR3 nucleotides are TGTGCCAGCAGTTACCAAGCGGGCGGGGGCTACACCTTC. This translates into CASSYQAGGGYTF.

This clone has just one count. The chain employs TRBV7-2 and TRBJ2-3; the D gene is possibly TRBD2 (6 bases). CDR1 SGHTA and CDR2 FQGNSA come from the germline V gene. Trimming removed 1 base at V and 2 bases at J, with 13 bases between. This CDR3 has 16 residues. Written as DNA, the CDR3 is TGTGCCAGCAGCTTAGTCTCTCTAGCGACCACAGATACGCAGTATTTT. It is translated as CASSLVSLATTDTQYF.

The chain uses TRBV6-1 and TRBJ2-3; unclear D gene. Trimming took 7 bases from V and 6 from J, leaving 11 bases between them. The V gene's germline CDR1 is MNHNS and CDR2 SASEGT. The CDR3 extends over 12 amino acids. DNA for the CDR3: TGTGCCAGCATGCGGTTATTCGATACGCAGTATTTT. It yields the protein CASMRLFDTQYF.